This TCR beta chain was recovered during a study of early T cells in non-severe SARS-CoV-2 infection. There are many counts of this clonotype. Individual cDNA molecules received unique molecular identifiers. One entry per CDR3 protein, called by TCRdb with MiXCR from the 5' RACE reads. The repertoire includes around 100,000 distinct CDR3 sequences, around 12% of them detected once, and approximately 6.4% sits in the top ten. This receptor was obtained from an adult who was a healthcare worker with PCR-confirmed SARS-CoV-2 infection or an uninfected control (not recorded which). Sequencing was performed on whole blood.

The CDR3 reads CASSLAPKGSYEQYF. For the CDR3, the DNA is TGTGCCAGCAGCTTAGCGCCGAAGGGGTCCTACGAGCAGTACTTC. The J gene is TRBJ2-7, the V gene TRBV7-2; D possibly corresponds to TRBD1 (5 bases). The V and J ends lost 0 bases and 1 base respectively, with 10 bases between them. This CDR3 is 15 amino acids long. The germline CDR1 and CDR2 sequences are SGHTA and FQGNSA. Drawing the rest from reference TRBV7-2 and TRBJ2-7, the complete variable domain is GAGVSQSPSNKVTEKGKDVELRCDPISGHTALYWYRQSLGQGLEFLIYFQGNSAPDKSGLPSDRFSAERTGGSVSTLTIQRTQQEDSAVYLCASSLAPKGSYEQYFGPGTRLTVT.